This T cell receptor beta chain was recorded in a study of T-cell memory formation after mild COVID-19. Study as a whole: For the most part, TCR clusters were specific to one donor. Study-wide points: Confirmation was lacking for SARS-CoV-2 specificity of second-wave clones that peaked on day 37. Among CD4+ contracting clones, most were CM and EM, and CD8+ ones EMRA.

Amplification by 5'RACE using constant-segment primers produced TCR alpha and TCR beta cDNA libraries that carried sample barcodes and UMIs. TCRdb recomputed calls from the 5' RACE reads with MiXCR, one row per CDR3 protein. In the table there are fewer than 300,000 distinct CDR3 sequences, roughly a sixth of which are singletons. With 0 bases clipped from V and 6 bases from J, the junction kept 4 bases outside the gene matches. CDR1 is MNHEY, CDR2 SMNVEV, per germline (reference sequence). The CDR3 runs to 14 residues. This clonotype occurred a few times. Its specificity is not known. This TCR derives from a man aged 18 to 35 who had mild COVID-19 (a few samples of this study predate the infection). Cell type and time point are not known. The sample consisted of PBMCs or a T cell subset sorted from them (not recorded which). J is TRBJ1-1 and V is TRBV27, with 7 bases that match TRBD1. CDR3 loop: CASSLSTGAPEAFF. The CDR3 DNA is TGTGCCAGCAGTTTATCCACAGGGGCTCCTGAAGCTTTCTTT.